The clone carrying this T cell receptor beta chain was counted at least ten times. Sample time point: newly diagnosed GD, antithyroid drugs for less than 3 months. From PBMCs, RNA was extracted and then used to make the TCR library. The sample is drawn from a study of regulatory T cells in long-lasting Graves disease. Germline values: CDR1 SGHAT, CDR2 FQNNGV. The CDR3 sequence is 15 residues long. V lost 1 base and J lost 4; bases outside the gene matches: 4. Combining iRepertoire HTBI primers with Arm-PCR of CDR3 regions, the authors built TCR beta libraries. TCRdb processed the multiplex PCR reads anew with MiXCR; each CDR3 protein has one entry. The table has hundreds of thousands of distinct CDR3 sequences, roughly 15% seen once. These data also formed part of another study, on T cells in Graves' hyperthyroidism and ophthalmopathy. From that paper: With the HTBI primer set, the TCR CDR3 went through a first round of RT-PCR. Most expanded thyroid clonotypes above 0.001 recurred in blood. Before onset, ophthalmopathy was predicted by the model a median roughly 6.4 months earlier.

The receptor was isolated from a woman in her 30s with Graves disease. Source: peripheral blood mononuclear cells (PBMCs), taken at new diagnosis, from a patient treated with antithyroid drugs. The rearrangement joins TRBV11-2 to TRBJ2-5, with TRBD2 identical over 9 bases. CDR3 DNA: TGTGCCAGCAGCTTAGGCGGGAGGGCAGGAGAGACCCAGTACTTC. Translated: CASSLGGRAGETQYF.